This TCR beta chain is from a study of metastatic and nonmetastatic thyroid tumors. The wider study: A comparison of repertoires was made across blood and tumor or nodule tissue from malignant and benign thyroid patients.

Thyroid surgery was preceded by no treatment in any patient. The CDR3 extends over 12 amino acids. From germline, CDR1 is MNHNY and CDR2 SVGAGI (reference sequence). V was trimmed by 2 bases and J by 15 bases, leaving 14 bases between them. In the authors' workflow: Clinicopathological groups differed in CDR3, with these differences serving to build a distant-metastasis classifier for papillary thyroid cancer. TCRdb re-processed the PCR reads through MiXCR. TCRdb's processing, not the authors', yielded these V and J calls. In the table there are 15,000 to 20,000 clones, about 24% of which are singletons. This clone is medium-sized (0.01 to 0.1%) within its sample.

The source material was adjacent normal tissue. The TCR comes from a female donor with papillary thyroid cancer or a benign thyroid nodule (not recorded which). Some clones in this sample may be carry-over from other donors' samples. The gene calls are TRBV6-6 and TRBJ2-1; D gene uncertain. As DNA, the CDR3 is TGTGCCAGCAGTTACGGCGAAGGCGGTTTGTTCTTC. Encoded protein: CASSYGEGGLFF.